A few counts support the clone carrying this TCR beta chain. Trimming left V 1 base short and J 2 bases short, with 12 bases between. The CDR3 spans 15 residues. CDR1 and CDR2 from the germline V gene are SEHNR and FQNEAQ (reference sequence). Amplification of TCR beta CDR3 regions was performed using RNA transcripts as template. First-round RT-PCR with HTBI primers amplified the TCR CDR3 region. TCRdb redid the calling of the multiplex PCR reads with MiXCR, one entry per CDR3 protein. This sample yields approximately 630,000 distinct CDR3 sequences, of which 15% to 20% are seen a single time; 3% to 4% belongs to the top ten. The data are from a study of T cells in Graves' hyperthyroidism and ophthalmopathy. Patients between 18 and 65 years old had hyperthyroidism, newly diagnosed and lasting under 2 months.

The receptor was isolated from a woman in her 30s with Graves' hyperthyroidism. The rearrangement links TRBV7-9 to TRBJ2-7; D is possibly TRBD1 or TRBD2 (6 bases each). Specimen: blood. The CDR3 sequence: CASSLEAGHAYEQYF. CDR3 in DNA: TGTGCCAGCAGCTTAGAGGCGGGACATGCCTACGAGCAGTACTTC.